The 29 T cell receptor beta chains below all came from one sample that was sequenced in a study of T cells in Graves' hyperthyroidism and ophthalmopathy. TCR beta CDR3 region amplification was performed from RNA transcripts. HTBI primers drove first-round RT-PCR of the TCR CDR3. A single record per CDR3 protein comes from TCRdb applying MiXCR to the multiplex PCR reads. This table has around 760,000 distinct CDR3 sequences, 35% appearing once. The material sequenced was blood. The origin of the receptors is a woman in her thirties or forties with Graves' hyperthyroidism.

At least ten counts were recorded for this clonotype. V gene TRBV25-1 combines with J gene TRBJ1-4, with D possibly TRBD1 on 5 matching bases. This CDR3 is built from 18 residues. V shed 4 bases and J shed 0 bases, with 18 bases lying between them. Germline V gene data show CDR1 as MGHDK and CDR2 as SYGVNS. In nucleotides, the CDR3 is TGTGCCAGCAGTGGGGGCAGCTACCGATTTGCAACTAATGAAAAACTGTTTTTT. Translated, it gives CASSGGSYRFATNEKLFF.

The rearrangement links TRBV10-2 to TRBJ2-6, with 10 bases aligning to TRBD1. The V gene end was trimmed by 7 bases and the J gene end by 2 bases; junction bases not matched to a gene: 5. CDR3 length: 16 amino acids. Germline loops: CDR1 WSHSY, CDR2 SAAADI. This chain's CDR3 is CASNSGQGTGANVLTF. The CDR3 DNA reads as TGCGCCAGCAATTCGGGACAGGGGACTGGGGCCAACGTCCTGACTTTC.

This clonotype was recorded many times. This rearrangement joins TRBV10-3 to TRBJ2-7, with D unresolved. The length of the CDR3 is 11 residues. V was shortened by 5 bases and J by 5 bases, with 7 bases between the two germline ends. Germline values: CDR1 ENHRY, CDR2 SYGVKD. The CDR3 nucleotides read TGTGCCATCAGTACACTCCACGAGCAGTACTTC. Protein sequence: CAISTLHEQYF.

The chain links TRBV10-3 to TRBJ2-7; no clear D gene. Trimming pared 5 bases from V and 7 bases from J, leaving 15 bases between. The CDR3 contains 13 residues. Germline V gives CDR1 ENHRY, CDR2 SYGVKD. CDR3 sequence: CAISRTLDIEQYF. The CDR3 DNA sequence: TGTGCCATCAGTCGTACCCTCGACATTGAGCAGTACTTC.

The V gene is TRBV20-1, the J gene TRBJ2-5, with 9 positions matching TRBD2. This CDR3 has 14 residues. V lost 3 bases, J lost 11 bases, and 13 bases stayed unmatched. Germline CDR1 is DFQATT and CDR2 is SNEGSKA (reference sequence). The DNA of the CDR3 is TGCAGTGCTAGTAAGGCGGGAGGGACAGATACGCAGTACTTC. Protein sequence: CSASKAGGTDTQYF.

The CDR3: CASSSSGTGEGNQPQHF. The CDR3 nucleotides read TGTGCCAGCAGCTCAAGCGGGACAGGGGAGGGCAATCAGCCCCAGCATTTT. This rearrangement joins TRBV7-8 to TRBJ1-5, with 10 bases matching TRBD1. The CDR3 runs to 17 residues. Germline CDR1 is SGHVS and CDR2 is FQNEAQ. The ends lost 4 bases at V and 2 bases at J; junction bases unmatched: 8.

Regarding this clonotype: A much larger clone lies one base from this, so it may be a read error. The chain recombines TRBV20-1 with TRBJ1-5; D might be TRBD1 (5 bases). The germline V and J ends were trimmed by 3 bases and 6 bases, with 15 bases remaining between them. This CDR3 contains 14 residues. Germline CDR1 and CDR2: DFQATT and SNEGSKA (reference sequence). This CDR3 is CSASNRDPRQPQHF. In DNA form, the CDR3 reads TGCAGTGCTAGCAACCGGGACCCCCGTCAGCCCCAGCATTTT.

This clonotype was counted only a few times. Its ends do not fully match the called genes, so a read error is possible. This chain connects TRBV10-3 to TRBJ1-1; 7 bases are shared with TRBD1. The length of the CDR3 is 13 residues. Germline V gene sequence: CDR1 ENHRY, CDR2 SYGVKD. CDR3 loop: CASSGQVGTEAFF. In DNA form, the CDR3 reads TGTGCCAGCAGTGGACAGGTTGGGACTGAAGCTTTCTTT.

The chain employs TRBV12-3 or TRBV12-4 and TRBJ2-7; D is possibly TRBD1 (5 bases). The length of the CDR3 is 12 residues. V was shortened by 4 bases and J by 5 bases, with 9 bases between the two germline ends. CDR3 in DNA: TGTGCCAGCAGTTCCCTAGGGGACGAGCAGTACTTC. It yields the protein CASSSLGDEQYF.

This clonotype was counted many times. The V call is TRBV24-1, the J call TRBJ1-1; 7 nucleotides align to TRBD1. This CDR3 region has 11 residues. Germline lookup yields CDR1 KGHDR and CDR2 SFDVKD. Unmatched junction bases numbered 5, after V lost 7 bases and J lost 10 bases. The chain's CDR3 is CATRQGRGAFF. CDR3 bases: TGTGCCACCAGACAGGGGAGGGGAGCTTTCTTT.

As for this clonotype: A read error may produce the germline difference seen at one junction end. V is TRBV7-9 and J is TRBJ1-1, with D perhaps TRBD1 (5 bases). The germline CDR1 and CDR2 sequences are SEHNR and FQNEAQ (reference sequence). The CDR3 runs to 14 residues. This chain's CDR3 is CAWIPAGWGTGAFF. The CDR3 region has the DNA TGTGCCTGGATCCCAGCAGGGTGGGGCACTGGAGCTTTCTTT.

This rearrangement joins TRBV27 to TRBJ1-1, with D unclear. The CDR3 is made up of 15 amino acids. V was trimmed by 0 bases and J by 0 bases, leaving 8 bases between them. Germline loops: CDR1 MNHEY, CDR2 SMNVEV (reference sequence). The CDR3 loop is CASSLSVLLNTEAFF. In DNA form, the CDR3 reads TGTGCCAGCAGTTTATCGGTCCTTTTGAACACTGAAGCTTTCTTT.

V gene TRBV29-1 combines with J gene TRBJ1-2; D unclear. Trimming left V 8 bases short and J 8 bases short, with 12 bases between. The CDR3 extends over 10 amino acids. Germline values: CDR1 SQVTM, CDR2 ANQGSEA. The CDR3 protein is CSSYSRGYTF. The DNA of the CDR3 is TGCAGCAGTTACTCACGGGGCTACACCTTC.

The chain combines TRBV30 with TRBJ1-1; no firm D call. This CDR3 has 12 residues. CDR1 is GTSNPN, CDR2 SVGIG, per germline (reference sequence). Trimming removed 5 bases from V and 6 bases from J, with 13 bases in between. The CDR3 region is CAWAEGPPEAFF. The CDR3 DNA sequence: TGTGCCTGGGCGGAGGGTCCCCCTGAAGCTTTCTTT.

This chain connects TRBV10-2 to TRBJ1-4, with D possibly being TRBD1 (6 bases). Germline CDR1 WSHSY, CDR2 SAAADI. This CDR3 contains 19 residues. V dropped 6 bases and J dropped 0 bases, with 23 bases sitting between them. The CDR3 region has the DNA TGCGCCAGCAGCCAGGAAAAGGGTGGGGGGCGTTCAACTAATGAAAAACTGTTTTTT. Protein product: CASSQEKGGGRSTNEKLFF.

In this sample, this clonotype turned up once. The junction does not match germline at one end; this may be a read error. This chain links TRBV5-1 with TRBJ1-1; unclear D gene. In germline, CDR1 is SGHRS, CDR2 YFSETQ. The CDR3 sequence is 13 residues long. In DNA, the CDR3 is TGCGCCAGCAGTTGGACGGGCAACACTGAAGATTTCTTT. It yields the protein CASSWTGNTEDFF.

Worth noting for this clonotype: Its ends do not fully match the called genes, so a read error is possible. The chain combines TRBV10-3 with TRBJ1-1; D gene unclear. Per germline, CDR1 ENHRY and CDR2 SYGVKD. The CDR3 runs 13 residues. The CDR3: CASSLSEETEAFF. CDR3 DNA: TGTGCCAGCAGTTTATCGGAGGAGACTGAAGCTTTCTTT.

The chain couples TRBV10-3 to TRBJ2-7; 9 bases are shared with TRBD1. Trimming cost V 2 bases and J 5 bases; bases outside gene matches: 7. The CDR3 is made up of 15 amino acids. The germline CDR1 and CDR2 sequences are ENHRY and SYGVKD. The CDR3 here is CAISEKVDRGNEQYF. In DNA form, the CDR3 reads TGTGCCATCAGTGAGAAAGTGGACAGGGGCAACGAGCAGTACTTC.

A note on this clonotype: A clone one base away is much larger, so this may be a read error. The chain joins TRBV5-5 to TRBJ1-2; 7 bases are a match to TRBD1. Per the germline V gene, CDR1 is SGHKS and CDR2 is YYEKEE (reference sequence). The CDR3 extends over 14 amino acids. The CDR3 sequence: CASSSTGQNYRYTF. CDR3 coding DNA: TGTGCCAGCAGCTCTACGGGACAGAACTATCGCTACACCTTC.

This clonotype was counted at least ten times. The J gene is TRBJ1-1, the V gene TRBV7-9; tentatively, D is TRBD1 (6 bases). The V gene lost 0 bases and the J gene lost 1 base, with 15 bases spanning the gap. The CDR3 extends over 17 amino acids. Germline values: CDR1 SEHNR, CDR2 FQNEAQ (reference sequence). CDR3 amino acids: CASSLARGAQPNTEAFF. The CDR3 DNA follows: TGTGCCAGCAGCTTAGCGAGGGGGGCGCAACCGAACACTGAAGCTTTCTTT.

This clonotype was recorded a few times. The rearrangement joins TRBV2 to TRBJ1-1; D uncertain. The CDR3 is made up of 14 amino acids. V dropped 2 bases and J dropped 2 bases, with 9 bases sitting between them. CDR1 SNHLY and CDR2 FYNNEI come from the germline V gene. The CDR3 DNA follows: TGTGCCAGCAGTGAACGGCGGACCAACACTGAAGCTTTCTTT. Amino acids: CASSERRTNTEAFF.

In this sample, this clonotype turned up many times. This chain connects TRBV7-9 to TRBJ1-6; maybe TRBD1 (6 bases). The CDR3 length is 15 residues. The germline V and J ends were trimmed by 8 bases and 8 bases, with 19 bases remaining between them. Germline CDR1 reads SEHNR; CDR2 reads FQNEAQ (reference sequence). This chain's CDR3 is CASSFNRVGHSPLHF. The CDR3 coding sequence is TGTGCCAGCTCCTTCAACAGGGTCGGCCATTCACCCCTCCACTTT.

The V call is TRBV7-2, the J call TRBJ1-3, with 7 bases that match TRBD1. After removal of 1 base from V and 4 bases from J, the junction contained 7 bases not matched to a gene. This CDR3 has 16 amino acids. Germline V gene data show CDR1 as SGHTA and CDR2 as FQGNSA. DNA of the CDR3: TGTGCCAGCAGCTTAGTTGACAGGGCTAAGGGAAACACCATATATTTT. Its protein is CASSLVDRAKGNTIYF.

This clonotype was observed a single time. Lacking the conserved final phenylalanine or tryptophan, this CDR3 likely reflects a read error. The chain employs TRBV7-2 and TRBJ1-6; 7 positions match TRBD1. V was clipped by 6 bases and J by 7 bases; unmatched bases: 6. This CDR3 is 14 amino acids long. Germline V gene lookup returns CDR1 SGHTA and CDR2 FQGNSA. CDR3 protein: CASRLGQKNSPLHL. The CDR3, as DNA: TGTGCCAGCAGGTTGGGACAGAAGAATTCACCCCTCCACCTT.

This clonotype has at least ten counts. The rearrangement joins TRBV7-9 to TRBJ1-1, with D unresolved. CDR3 length: 15 amino acids. Germline CDR1 and CDR2: SEHNR and FQNEAQ (reference sequence). Trimming stripped 5 bases from V and 5 bases from J, with 18 bases between. CDR3 DNA: TGTGCCAGCAGCGTCCTAGGGAGTAAGGAGACTGAAGCTTTCTTT. Protein sequence: CASSVLGSKETEAFF.

This clonotype was recorded at least ten times. The chain employs TRBV6-6 and TRBJ1-5, with D unresolved. The CDR3 covers 15 residues. V was clipped by 5 bases and J by 4 bases, with 15 bases between them. The germline V gene has CDR1 MNHNY and CDR2 SVGAGI (reference sequence). CDR3 amino acids: CASSPVGSQNQPQHF. The CDR3 DNA follows: TGTGCCAGCAGTCCCGTCGGGTCCCAAAATCAGCCCCAGCATTTT.

This clonotype was observed a few times. The rearrangement joins TRBV19 to TRBJ1-1; 7 bases agree with TRBD1. The CDR3 consists of 13 residues. V gave up 6 bases and J gave up 6 bases; unmatched junction bases: 7. Germline V gives CDR1 LNHDA, CDR2 SQIVND (reference sequence). CDR3 coding DNA: TGTGCCAGTAGAAACATAGGGGGCTCTGAAGCTTTCTTT. Protein: CASRNIGGSEAFF.

This clonotype was seen many times. V gene TRBV7-3 combines with J gene TRBJ1-1, with D unclear. Germline CDR1 reads SGHTA; CDR2 reads FQGTGA. The CDR3 runs to 12 residues. Trimming shortened V by 4 bases and J by 7 bases, and 10 bases separated the two germline ends. The CDR3 is CASSSTGSEAFF. Here the CDR3 DNA reads TGTGCCAGCAGCTCGACGGGCAGTGAAGCTTTCTTT.

This clonotype appeared a few times. The genes are TRBV2 and TRBJ2-3; 12 nucleotides agree with TRBD2. This CDR3 is 18 amino acids long. Germline CDR1 is SNHLY and CDR2 is FYNNEI. J lost 2 bases, V lost 2 bases, and 8 bases had no gene match. The CDR3 protein is CASSEKMLAGGHTDTQYF. As DNA, the CDR3 is TGTGCCAGCAGTGAAAAAATGCTAGCGGGAGGGCACACAGATACGCAGTATTTT. The variable domain in full, completed from reference TRBV2 and TRBJ2-3, reads EPEVTQTPSHQVTQMGQEVILRCVPISNHLYFYWYRQILGQKVEFLVSFYNNEISEKSEIFDDQFSVERPDGSNFTLKIRSTKLEDSAMYFCASSEKMLAGGHTDTQYFGPGTRLTVL.